A single sample gave rise to the 24 T cell receptor beta chains below, sequenced in a study of blood T cell repertoires in COVID-19. Here immunoSEQ multiplex PCR was the method, and the copy in TCRdb shows in-frame clones only, minus some. The sample lists under 450,000 clones; 80% to 85% were seen once. The specimen sequenced was PBMCs or T cells enriched from blood (not recorded which). All receptors come from a woman between 45 and 60 years old who had recovered from COVID-19.

The V and J genes are TRBV5-6 and TRBJ1-2; possible D gene TRBD1, 6 bases. Trimming took off 4 bases at V and 2 bases at J, with 18 bases between the two ends. The CDR3 covers 16 residues. Germline V CDR1 and CDR2: SGHDT, YYEEEE. Written as DNA, the CDR3 is TGTGCCAGCAGCCCCGGGGCGGACAGAGACAACTATGGCTACACCTTC. Translated: CASSPGADRDNYGYTF.

The genes are TRBV7-2 and TRBJ2-2; TRBD2 aligns across 9 bases. Germline V gives CDR1 SGHTA, CDR2 FQGNSA. The V gene end was trimmed by 4 bases and the J gene end by 4 bases; junction bases not matched to a gene: 13. This CDR3 spans 18 amino acids. Here the CDR3 DNA reads TGTGCCAGCAGCTCACATAGGTTAGCGGGAGCGGTCACCGGGGAGCTGTTTTTT. As protein: CASSSHRLAGAVTGELFF.

This clone has only one observation. This chain links TRBV19 with TRBJ1-2, with 8 bases fitting TRBD1. The J segment lost 3 bases and the V segment lost 7 bases, leaving 4 bases of the junction unmatched. This CDR3 comprises 13 residues. Germline lookup yields CDR1 LNHDA and CDR2 SQIVND (reference sequence). The CDR3: CASTPTGDYGYTF. The CDR3 bases are TGTGCCAGTACTCCGACAGGGGACTATGGCTACACCTTC.

In this sample, this clone turned up once. The chain couples TRBV5-6 to TRBJ1-2; perhaps TRBD1 as D (6 bases). Germline CDR1 SGHDT, CDR2 YYEEEE. Trimming pared 5 bases from V and 3 bases from J, leaving 8 bases between. The CDR3 length is 12 residues. The CDR3 here is CASRRTDYGYTF. The CDR3 nucleotides are TGTGCCAGCAGACGGACAGACTATGGCTACACCTTC.

This chain joins TRBV30 and TRBJ2-4, with 7 bases lining up with TRBD2. Looked up from germline, CDR1 is GTSNPN and CDR2 is SVGIG (reference sequence). The CDR3 sequence is 17 residues long. V lost 0 bases and J lost 2; bases outside the gene matches: 10. The CDR3 sequence: CAWSVPRAGRTKNIQYF. The CDR3 DNA follows: TGTGCCTGGAGTGTACCCCGCGCCGGGAGGACCAAAAACATTCAGTACTTC.

The CDR3 coding sequence is TGTGCCAGCAGCTCTGGACAGTTTAATTCACCCCTCCACTTT. Amino acid sequence: CASSSGQFNSPLHF. The chain joins TRBV5-6 to TRBJ1-6; possibly TRBD1 for D (6 bases). Per germline, CDR1 SGHDT and CDR2 YYEEEE. The CDR3 consists of 14 residues. V was cut by 3 bases and J by 6 bases, with 10 bases left in between. The whole variable domain, filled in from reference TRBV5-6 and TRBJ1-6, reads DAGVTQSPTHLIKTRGQQVTLRCSPKSGHDTVSWYQQALGQGPQFIFQYYEEEERQRGNFPDRFSGHQFPNYSSELNVNALLLGDSALYLCASSSGQFNSPLHFGNGTRLTVT.

Only a few counts were recorded for this clone. The genes are TRBV19 and TRBJ1-5; 7 bases match TRBD1. Per germline, CDR1 LNHDA and CDR2 SQIVND (reference sequence). V shed 6 bases, J shed 6 bases, and the junction held 8 bases outside the gene matches. This CDR3 comprises 14 residues. The CDR3 nucleotides are TGTGCCAGTAGCTTGACAGGGTTCGGTCAGCCCCAGCATTTT. Its protein is CASSLTGFGQPQHF.

The rearrangement joins TRBV30 to TRBJ2-3; TRBD1 might be the D (5 bases). CDR3 size: 12 residues. CDR1 is GTSNPN and CDR2 is SVGIG in the germline V gene (reference sequence). Trimming took off 0 bases at V and 6 bases at J, with 7 bases between the two ends. In DNA form, the CDR3 reads TGTGCCTGGAGTGTTTCAGGGGATACGCAGTATTTT. The encoded protein is CAWSVSGDTQYF.

The rearrangement joins TRBV2 to TRBJ2-1, with 9 bases fitting TRBD2. The CDR3 runs 15 residues. The germline gives CDR1 SNHLY, CDR2 FYNNEI. V lost 5 bases to trimming and J lost 1 base; unmatched junction nucleotides: 3. The CDR3 protein is CASSLAGTSYNEQFF. The CDR3 DNA is TGTGCCAGCAGTCTAGCGGGAACTTCCTACAATGAGCAGTTCTTC.

The J gene is TRBJ2-1, the V gene TRBV1; the table's D call, TRBD2, was not checked against the DNA. TRBV1 is annotated as a pseudogene. There are 14 residues in the CDR3. The CDR3 DNA reads as TGCACCAGCAGCCCTAGCGGGGGGTACAATGAGCAGTTCTTC. Translation gives CTSSPSGGYNEQFF.

This clone has just one count. This sequence joins TRBV19 and TRBJ2-3, with D possibly TRBD1 on 8 matching bases. The CDR3 consists of 15 residues. Germline V lookup: CDR1 LNHDA, CDR2 SQIVND (reference sequence). The ends were cut back, 5 bases at V and 6 bases at J, with 18 bases in the middle. CDR3 DNA sequence: TGTGCCAGTAGTCACCGACAGGGGCGGGGGGATACGCAGTATTTT. It specifies CASSHRQGRGDTQYF.

The chain links TRBV5-1 to TRBJ1-1; D call uncertain. The CDR3 has 12 residues. CDR1 and CDR2 from the germline V gene are SGHRS and YFSETQ. Trimming shortened V by 4 bases and J by 10 bases, and 14 bases separated the two germline ends. The CDR3 sequence is CASSEGGLGAFF. The DNA of the CDR3 is TGCGCCAGCAGCGAGGGAGGGCTTGGAGCTTTCTTT.

This chain links TRBV7-9 with TRBJ2-5; D remains unclear. The germline V gene has CDR1 SEHNR and CDR2 FQNEAQ (reference sequence). The CDR3 contains 15 residues. Trimming stripped 2 bases from V and 2 bases from J, with 12 bases between. Written as DNA, the CDR3 is TGTGCCAGCAGCTTATTAAGATCTAGTCAAGAGACCCAGTACTTC. Translating gives CASSLLRSSQETQYF.

The V gene is TRBV6-2 or TRBV6-3, the J gene TRBJ1-1; D gene unclear. The germline gives CDR1 MNHEY, CDR2 SVGEGT. The CDR3 is 13 residues long. V was trimmed by 6 bases and J by 5 bases, leaving 13 bases between them. CDR3 region: CASSPGLFTEAFF. The CDR3 nucleotides are TGTGCCAGCAGCCCTGGACTGTTTACTGAAGCTTTCTTT.

The chain recombines TRBV2 with TRBJ2-3; 13 bases are shared with TRBD2. CDR1 and CDR2 from the germline V gene are SNHLY and FYNNEI. V dropped 7 bases and J dropped 3; count of bases not matched to a gene: 4. This CDR3 spans 15 amino acids. The CDR3 sequence: CASIGLAGATDTQYF. Written as DNA, the CDR3 is TGTGCCAGCATCGGACTAGCGGGAGCTACAGATACGCAGTATTTT.

In its sample, this clone was seen once. V is TRBV4-2 and J is TRBJ1-1; D call uncertain. The CDR3 spans 18 residues. Germline V lookup: CDR1 LGHNA, CDR2 YNFKEQ. The V gene lost 3 bases and the J gene lost 0 bases, with 20 bases spanning the gap. In nucleotides, the CDR3 is TGTGCCAGCAGCCAGGAAAGTTGGACTTCTATACTGAACACTGAAGCTTTCTTT. Protein sequence: CASSQESWTSILNTEAFF.

The chain recombines TRBV19 with TRBJ2-6, with D possibly matching TRBD1 (5 bases). CDR3 length: 20 amino acids. Trimming cost V 4 bases and J 0 bases, with 22 bases left between them. Germline loops: CDR1 LNHDA, CDR2 SQIVND (reference sequence). CDR3 in DNA: TGTGCCAGTAGTAAAGCCCTCGACAGCTGGAAGAGCTCTGGGGCCAACGTCCTGACTTTC. As protein: CASSKALDSWKSSGANVLTF.

The chain employs TRBV18 and TRBJ1-2; D gene unclear. Trimming pared 6 bases from V and 10 bases from J, leaving 21 bases between. CDR3 size: 14 residues. The germline CDR1 and CDR2 sequences are KGHSH and LQKENI. CDR3 nucleotide sequence: TGTGCCAGCTCGCCTAAAACAGATCCGGGGTTCTACACCTTC. The encoded protein is CASSPKTDPGFYTF.

The CDR3 coding sequence is TGTGCCTTCCAATTATTAGCGAACACTGAAGCTTTCTTT. Its translation: CAFQLLANTEAFF. The chain uses TRBV30 and TRBJ1-1; D gene ambiguous. Trimming removed 7 bases at V and 1 base at J, with 13 bases between. Looked up from germline, CDR1 is GTSNPN and CDR2 is SVGIG (reference sequence). The CDR3 consists of 13 residues.

V gene TRBV27 combines with J gene TRBJ1-1; D possibly corresponds to TRBD1 (5 bases). Germline-derived CDR1 and CDR2 are MNHEY and SMNVEV (reference sequence). The V gene lost 1 base and the J gene lost 11 bases, with 20 bases spanning the gap. The CDR3 covers 15 residues. The CDR3 sequence: CASSLYPGEEGGAFF. CDR3 nucleotide sequence: TGTGCCAGCAGTTTATATCCGGGGGAGGAGGGAGGCGCTTTCTTT.

The gene calls are TRBV11-1 and TRBJ2-2; 9 bases are a match to TRBD1. Germline V gives CDR1 SGHAT, CDR2 FQDESV (reference sequence). The trim removed 1 base at V and 7 bases at J, leaving 7 bases unmatched. The CDR3 has 16 amino acids. The CDR3 DNA sequence: TGTGCCAGCAGCTTAGATCCGGGACAGGGCCGCGGGGAGCTGTTTTTT. Translated: CASSLDPGQGRGELFF.

The chain links TRBV18 to TRBJ1-2; D possibly corresponds to TRBD1 (6 bases). V lost 7 bases and J lost 2, with 14 bases in between. This CDR3 spans 14 amino acids. Germline V CDR1 and CDR2: KGHSH, LQKENI. CDR3 coding DNA: TGTGCCAGCTTGTCCGGGACACAGAACTATGGCTACACCTTC. Its translation is CASLSGTQNYGYTF.

The V call is TRBV19, the J call TRBJ1-1; D might be TRBD1 (5 bases). From germline, CDR1 is LNHDA and CDR2 SQIVND (reference sequence). The CDR3 is 12 amino acids. The V and J ends lost 6 bases and 0 bases respectively, with 5 bases between them. The CDR3 protein is CASSRVNTEAFF. CDR3 coding DNA: TGTGCCAGTAGCAGGGTGAACACTGAAGCTTTCTTT.

For this clone: The sample holds other DNA sequences that translate to the same CDR3. The chain uses TRBV9 and TRBJ1-1; D remains ambiguous. V lost 0 bases to trimming and J lost 2 bases, with 5 bases between them. Per germline, CDR1 SGDLS and CDR2 YYNGEE. The CDR3 has 13 amino acids. The CDR3 DNA sequence: TGTGCCAGCAGCGTAGCTGTTAACACTGAAGCTTTCTTT. It encodes CASSVAVNTEAFF.